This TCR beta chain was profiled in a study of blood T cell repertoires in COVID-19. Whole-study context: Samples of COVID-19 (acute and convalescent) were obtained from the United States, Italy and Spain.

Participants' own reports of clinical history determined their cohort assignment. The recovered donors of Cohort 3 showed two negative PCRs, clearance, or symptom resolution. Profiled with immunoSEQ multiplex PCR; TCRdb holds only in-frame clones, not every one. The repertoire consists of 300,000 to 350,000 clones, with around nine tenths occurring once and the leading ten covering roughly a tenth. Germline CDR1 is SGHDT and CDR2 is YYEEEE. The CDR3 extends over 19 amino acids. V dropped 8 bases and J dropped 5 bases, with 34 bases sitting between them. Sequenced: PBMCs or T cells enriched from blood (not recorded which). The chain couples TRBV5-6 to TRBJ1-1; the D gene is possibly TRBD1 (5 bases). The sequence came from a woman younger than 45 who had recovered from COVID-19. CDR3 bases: TGTGCCAGTTCCGTACCCCCCTTTTTTTTTGGTCCGGGGGAGACTGAAGCTTTCTTT. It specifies CASSVPPFFFGPGETEAFF.